The T cell receptor (beta chain) described here comes from a study of post-analysis software for immune sequencing data. Germline-derived CDR1 and CDR2 are SGHDN and FVKESK. The ends lost 4 bases at V and 0 bases at J; junction bases unmatched: 12. The CDR3 is 18 amino acids. This clonotype showed up just once. Its antigen is still unknown. Study-level findings and limits: About 5 TRBV segments occurring more often in patients than controls included TRBV5-6, TRBV5-1 and TRBV20-1.

Sequencing libraries made from TCR beta cDNA carried unique molecular identifiers. TCRdb reanalysed the PCR reads using MiXCR and keeps one entry per CDR3 protein. Of roughly 400,000 distinct CDR3 sequences listed, more than 30% are singletons. Material: blood. The chain carries TRBV14 and TRBJ2-7; TRBD2 aligns across 10 bases. The sequence derives from a girl aged 2 to 9 with multiple sclerosis. The CDR3 protein is CASSPVWSSGSFSYEQYF. CDR3 in DNA: TGTGCCAGCAGCCCCGTGTGGTCTAGCGGGAGTTTCTCCTACGAGCAGTACTTC.